A single sample is the source of the 28 T cell receptor beta chains below, sequenced in a study of shared clonotypes between healthy human individuals. Method: immunoSEQ multiplex PCR; TCRdb's copy keeps in-frame clones and lacks some. The repertoire consists of approximately 2.5 million clones, with around nine tenths occurring once and the leading ten covering 0.11% to 0.15%. Sequenced input: naive CD4+ T cells sorted from blood. Documented subset: CD45RA+ positively selected. The origin of the receptors is a man aged 18 to 29 in good health.

The V call is TRBV27, the J call TRBJ2-5; TRBD1 is a possible D gene (6 bases). Per germline, CDR1 MNHEY and CDR2 SMNVEV (reference sequence). The CDR3 sequence is 14 residues long. V shed 5 bases and J shed 4 bases, with 14 bases lying between them. CDR3 loop: CASSETGIGETQYF. DNA for the CDR3: TGTGCCAGCAGTGAAACAGGGATTGGAGAGACCCAGTACTTC.

As to this clone: The sample has other DNA sequences that encode this CDR3 too. V gene TRBV7-9 combines with J gene TRBJ1-2; 11 nucleotides line up with TRBD1. This CDR3 contains 15 residues. With 5 bases clipped from V and 2 bases from J, the junction kept 4 bases outside the gene matches. CDR1 SEHNR and CDR2 FQNEAQ come from the germline V gene (reference sequence). The CDR3 sequence is CASSPRDRGNYGYTF. The CDR3 DNA reads as TGTGCCAGCAGCCCGAGGGACAGGGGGAACTATGGCTACACCTTC.

V and J are TRBV19 and TRBJ2-1; the D gene is possibly TRBD2 (5 bases). CDR1 LNHDA and CDR2 SQIVND come from the germline V gene (reference sequence). Trimming pared 6 bases from V and 6 bases from J, leaving 12 bases between. The CDR3 is 13 residues long. The DNA for the CDR3 is TGTGCCAGTAGCCCACTAGGACCCAATGAGCAGTTCTTC. This gives the protein CASSPLGPNEQFF.

V gene TRBV27 combines with J gene TRBJ2-7; 10 nucleotides align to TRBD1. Germline loops: CDR1 MNHEY, CDR2 SMNVEV (reference sequence). CDR3 size: 15 residues. J gave up 2 bases and V 2 bases, and 3 bases lay outside the gene matches. The CDR3 loop reads CASSLTGQGPYEQYF. The CDR3 DNA sequence: TGTGCCAGCAGTTTAACGGGACAGGGGCCCTACGAGCAGTACTTC.

The gene calls are TRBV11-2 and TRBJ1-4, with 10 bases lining up with TRBD1. The V and J ends lost 5 bases and 8 bases, in that order; junction bases with no gene match: 5. Germline V gene data show CDR1 as SGHAT and CDR2 as FQNNGV. The CDR3 consists of 14 residues. The CDR3 DNA reads as TGTGCCAGCAGCCGGACAGGGGGAGGCGAAAAACTGTTTTTT. It codes for CASSRTGGGEKLFF. Using reference TRBV11-2 and TRBJ1-4 for the parts outside the CDR3, the full variable domain is EAGVAQSPRYKIIEKRQSVAFWCNPISGHATLYWYQQILGQGPKLLIQFQNNGVVDDSQLPKDRFSAERLKGVDSTLKIQPAKLEDSAVYLCASSRTGGGEKLFFGSGTQLSVL.

With respect to this clone: This sample also contains other DNA sequences that code for the same CDR3. The rearrangement joins TRBV28 to TRBJ1-5, with TRBD1 matching 8 bases. Unmatched junction bases numbered 3, after V lost 4 bases and J lost 1 base. Germline CDR1 reads MDHEN; CDR2 reads SYDVKM. This CDR3 contains 15 residues. CDR3 loop: CASSSTGGSNQPQHF. In nucleotides, the CDR3 is TGTGCCAGCAGTTCCACAGGGGGAAGCAATCAGCCCCAGCATTTT.

This chain links TRBV7-2 with TRBJ2-7, with a tentative D call TRBD1 (5 bases). The CDR3 sequence is 12 residues long. CDR1 SGHTA and CDR2 FQGNSA come from the germline V gene. The V and J ends lost 5 bases and 9 bases respectively, with 14 bases between them. CDR3 amino acids: CASSPRFQGQYF. CDR3 nucleotides: TGTGCCAGCAGCCCCCGGTTTCAGGGGCAGTACTTC. The whole variable domain, filled in from reference TRBV7-2 and TRBJ2-7, reads GAGVSQSPSNKVTEKGKDVELRCDPISGHTALYWYRQSLGQGLEFLIYFQGNSAPDKSGLPSDRFSAERTGGSVSTLTIQRTQQEDSAVYLCASSPRFQGQYFGPGTRLTVT.

V is TRBV6-5 and J is TRBJ2-7; 8 bases agree with TRBD1. CDR3 length equals 15 residues. Germline assignment: CDR1 MNHEY and CDR2 SVGAGI. J lost 5 bases, V lost 2 bases, and 8 bases had no gene match. The CDR3 DNA sequence: TGTGCCAGCAGTTACGGATCAGGGGGCGCCGACGAGCAGTACTTC. Translated: CASSYGSGGADEQYF.

This chain links TRBV7-2 with TRBJ2-1; D is unresolved. The V gene's germline CDR1 is SGHTA and CDR2 FQGNSA. The ends were cut back, 2 bases at V and 10 bases at J, with 9 bases in the middle. This CDR3 spans 12 amino acids. CDR3 loop: CASSLLVGEQFF. For the CDR3, the DNA is TGTGCCAGCAGCTTACTGGTGGGGGAGCAGTTCTTC. Full variable domain (outside the CDR3, taken from reference TRBV7-2 and TRBJ2-1): GAGVSQSPSNKVTEKGKDVELRCDPISGHTALYWYRQSLGQGLEFLIYFQGNSAPDKSGLPSDRFSAERTGGSVSTLTIQRTQQEDSAVYLCASSLLVGEQFFGPGTRLTVL.

The V gene is TRBV13, the J gene TRBJ2-7, with unresolved D. This CDR3 spans 14 amino acids. In germline, CDR1 is PRHDT, CDR2 FYEKMQ (reference sequence). Deletions cut 5 bases from V and 2 bases from J, with 13 bases between. The CDR3 sequence: CASSPWADPYEQYF. DNA for the CDR3: TGTGCCAGCAGCCCATGGGCGGACCCCTACGAGCAGTACTTC.

V is TRBV6-6 and J is TRBJ2-7; TRBD1 matches 7 bases. V gave up 2 bases and J gave up 2 bases; unmatched junction bases: 9. This CDR3 is 16 amino acids long. Germline V gene sequence: CDR1 MNHNY, CDR2 SVGAGI (reference sequence). The CDR3 DNA reads as TGTGCCAGCAGTTACCTTAGGACAGGCACGACCTACGAGCAGTACTTC. It yields the protein CASSYLRTGTTYEQYF.

This clone is a singleton in its sample. The rearrangement uses TRBV6-5 and TRBJ1-5; D is unresolved. Trimming shortened V by 9 bases and J by 15 bases, and 9 bases separated the two germline ends. CDR1 and CDR2 from the germline V gene are MNHEY and SVGAGI. There are 8 residues in the CDR3. The DNA for the CDR3 is TGTGCCAGTTCGGTTCCGCATTTT. Its translation is CASSVPHF.

The V and J genes are TRBV4-1 and TRBJ2-1, with TRBD2 matching over 13 bases. Germline lookup yields CDR1 MGHRA and CDR2 YSYEKL. The CDR3 is 17 residues long. The J segment lost 3 bases and the V segment lost 1 base, leaving 3 bases of the junction unmatched. The CDR3, as DNA: TGCGCCAGCAGCCAAGGGACTAGCGGGGGCCACTACAATGAGCAGTTCTTC. The encoded protein is CASSQGTSGGHYNEQFF.

The chain carries TRBV9 and TRBJ1-6; possibly TRBD1 for D (5 bases). The germline V gene encodes CDR1 SGDLS and CDR2 YYNGEE. V lost 0 bases to trimming and J lost 6 bases, with 13 bases between them. This CDR3 comprises 16 residues. In nucleotides, the CDR3 is TGTGCCAGCAGCGTAGCTGGGGGAGACCCTAATTCACCCCTCCACTTT. Amino acid sequence: CASSVAGGDPNSPLHF.

The V and J genes are TRBV7-2 and TRBJ2-5; the D gene is possibly TRBD2 (5 bases). The germline CDR1 and CDR2 sequences are SGHTA and FQGNSA. Trimming pared 3 bases from V and 1 base from J, leaving 12 bases between. The CDR3 contains 15 residues. The DNA of the CDR3 is TGTGCCAGCAGCTTCGGAGGACGGGTCCAAGAGACCCAGTACTTC. Translated, it gives CASSFGGRVQETQYF.

This chain connects TRBV28 to TRBJ2-7; 9 nucleotides agree with TRBD1. V lost 8 bases to trimming and J lost 6 bases; unmatched junction nucleotides: 11. The CDR3 is 14 amino acids. Germline V gene lookup returns CDR1 MDHEN and CDR2 SYDVKM. The CDR3 coding sequence is TGTGCCAGCTCCGCATCCGGGACAGGGCTCGAGCAGTACTTC. Translated, it gives CASSASGTGLEQYF. Together with reference TRBV28 and TRBJ2-7, the CDR3 gives the full variable domain: DVKVTQSSRYLVKRTGEKVFLECVQDMDHENMFWYRQDPGLGLRLIYFSYDVKMKEKGDIPEGYSVSREKKERFSLILESASTNQTSMYLCASSASGTGLEQYFGPGTRLTVT.

The chain carries TRBV2 and TRBJ2-1; 7 bases match TRBD1. This CDR3 contains 15 residues. CDR1 SNHLY and CDR2 FYNNEI come from the germline V gene. V shed 6 bases, J shed 8 bases, and the junction held 13 bases outside the gene matches. The CDR3 sequence is CASRGSRQGGDEQFF. The CDR3 bases are TGTGCCAGCAGGGGGAGCCGACAGGGTGGGGATGAGCAGTTCTTC.

The chain links TRBV7-2 to TRBJ2-5; possibly TRBD2 for D (5 bases). The length of the CDR3 is 16 residues. The ends were cut back, 5 bases at V and 0 bases at J, with 16 bases in the middle. Germline values: CDR1 SGHTA, CDR2 FQGNSA. The CDR3 is CASSEDGLPYQETQYF. The CDR3 DNA follows: TGTGCCAGCAGCGAAGACGGACTCCCGTACCAAGAGACCCAGTACTTC.

The J gene is TRBJ1-2, the V gene TRBV19; D unclear. Germline V gives CDR1 LNHDA, CDR2 SQIVND (reference sequence). V lost 6 bases to trimming and J lost 2 bases, with 13 bases between them. The length of the CDR3 is 14 residues. The CDR3 bases are TGTGCCAGTAGCCCCGACGGGTTAAACTATGGCTACACCTTC. It codes for CASSPDGLNYGYTF.

The rearrangement joins TRBV5-1 to TRBJ2-3, with D tentatively TRBD1 (6 bases). This CDR3 spans 13 amino acids. Trimming took off 4 bases at V and 6 bases at J, with 12 bases between the two ends. CDR1 and CDR2 (germline): SGHRS, YFSETQ. CDR3 sequence (DNA): TGCGCCAGCAGCCCCACAGGGTCGGATACGCAGTATTTT. As protein: CASSPTGSDTQYF. The complete variable domain, with remaining parts taken from reference TRBV5-1 and TRBJ2-3, reads KAGVTQTPRYLIKTRGQQVTLSCSPISGHRSVSWYQQTPGQGLQFLFEYFSETQRNKGNFPGRFSGRQFSNSRSEMNVSTLELGDSALYLCASSPTGSDTQYFGPGTRLTVL.

The chain joins TRBV6-1 to TRBJ2-3; no reliable D call. Germline CDR1 and CDR2: MNHNS and SASEGT. Trimming stripped 11 bases from V and 0 bases from J, with 9 bases between. This CDR3 has 12 amino acids. CDR3 DNA sequence: TGTGCCTCCCACCCGAGCACAGATACGCAGTATTTT. Translating it yields CASHPSTDTQYF.

The rearrangement joins TRBV29-1 to TRBJ1-1; TRBD1 is a possible D gene (5 bases). The CDR3 extends over 13 amino acids. Germline V gene data show CDR1 as SQVTM and CDR2 as ANQGSEA. V was shortened by 4 bases and J by 4 bases, with 13 bases between the two germline ends. The CDR3 region has the DNA TGCAGCGTTGGGGCAGGGCGGGCCACTGAAGCTTTCTTT. It is translated as CSVGAGRATEAFF.

The gene calls are TRBV4-1 and TRBJ1-5, with 7 bases fitting TRBD1. The CDR3 is 17 residues long. V shed 3 bases and J 2 bases; nucleotides not matched to a gene: 10. Germline V gene sequence: CDR1 MGHRA, CDR2 YSYEKL. CDR3 nucleotide sequence: TGCGCCAGCAGCCAGCCTGGGCGACAGGGCGGCAATCAGCCCCAGCATTTT. Translating gives CASSQPGRQGGNQPQHF.

The V gene is TRBV27, the J gene TRBJ2-2, with no clear D. The germline gives CDR1 MNHEY, CDR2 SMNVEV (reference sequence). The CDR3 consists of 14 residues. V dropped 6 bases and J dropped 6 bases, with 14 bases sitting between them. The CDR3 protein is CASRRSEFSGELFF. Here the CDR3 DNA reads TGTGCCAGCAGACGGAGTGAGTTCTCCGGGGAGCTGTTTTTT.

This chain connects TRBV10-1 to TRBJ1-1; unclear D gene. The germline V and J ends were trimmed by 0 bases and 8 bases, with 10 bases remaining between them. There are 13 residues in the CDR3. Germline V CDR1 and CDR2: WNHNN, SYGVQD (reference sequence). Here the CDR3 reads CASSESGAEEAFF. The CDR3 DNA reads as TGCGCCAGCAGTGAGTCGGGCGCCGAAGAAGCTTTCTTT.

The rearrangement joins TRBV9 to TRBJ1-2; 8 bases are a match to TRBD1. This CDR3 has 13 amino acids. The ends lost 3 bases at V and 7 bases at J; junction bases unmatched: 5. Germline V lookup: CDR1 SGDLS, CDR2 YYNGEE. CDR3 in DNA: TGTGCCAGCAGCGGGACAGGGTTCGGTGGCTACACCTTC. It is translated as CASSGTGFGGYTF.

The V call is TRBV27, the J call TRBJ2-4, with a tentative D call TRBD1 (5 bases). V was pared by 4 bases and J by 0 bases, with 13 bases between. CDR1 MNHEY and CDR2 SMNVEV come from the germline V gene (reference sequence). This CDR3 contains 16 residues. CDR3 amino acids: CASSSMTALAKNIQYF. CDR3 nucleotide sequence: TGTGCCAGCAGTTCTATGACAGCTCTAGCCAAAAACATTCAGTACTTC.

The rearrangement links TRBV11-2 to TRBJ1-2, with TRBD1 matching over 9 bases. J was trimmed by 4 bases and V by 5 bases; bases with no gene match: 8. The V gene's germline CDR1 is SGHAT and CDR2 FQNNGV. This CDR3 comprises 15 residues. For the CDR3, the DNA is TGTGCCAGCAGCCAGAACAGGGGGCGACGCTATGGCTACACCTTC. It translates to CASSQNRGRRYGYTF.